This TCR beta chain was recovered during a study of tissue T cells after allogeneic stem cell transplantation. This CDR3 is 17 amino acids long. Germline V lookup: CDR1 MNHEY, CDR2 SVGEGT. V dropped 4 bases and J dropped 1; count of bases not matched to a gene: 10. The repertoire was sequenced with immunoSEQ multiplex PCR; TCRdb's copy has only in-frame clones and lacks some. The data show some 11,000 clones, roughly 70% seen once. The chain has TRBV6-2 or TRBV6-3 and TRBJ1-1, with 9 nucleotides matching TRBD1. This receptor was obtained from a woman between 18 and 55 years old with breast cancer. Here the sequenced sample was tissue from the right colon, taken at autopsy. CDR3 coding DNA: TGTGCCAGCAGTTCGCCCGACAGGGGGAGTGGGAACACTGAAGCTTTCTTT. Its protein product is CASSSPDRGSGNTEAFF.